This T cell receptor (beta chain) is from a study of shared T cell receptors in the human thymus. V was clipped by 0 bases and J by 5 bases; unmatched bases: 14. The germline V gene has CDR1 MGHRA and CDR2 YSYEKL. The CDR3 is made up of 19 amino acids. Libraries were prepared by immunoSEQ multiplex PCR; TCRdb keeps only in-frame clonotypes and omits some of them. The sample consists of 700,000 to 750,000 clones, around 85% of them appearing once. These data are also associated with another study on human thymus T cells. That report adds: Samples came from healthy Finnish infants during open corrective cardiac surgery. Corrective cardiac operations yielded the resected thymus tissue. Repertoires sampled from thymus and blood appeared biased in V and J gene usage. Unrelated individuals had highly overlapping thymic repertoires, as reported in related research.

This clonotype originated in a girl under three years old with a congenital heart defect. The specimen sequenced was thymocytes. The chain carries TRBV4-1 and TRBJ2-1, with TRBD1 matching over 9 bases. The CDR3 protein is CASSQDRWELTGGDNEQFF. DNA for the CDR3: TGCGCCAGCAGCCAAGATCGCTGGGAACTGACAGGGGGAGACAATGAGCAGTTCTTC.